Below, 21 T cell receptor beta chains from the same sample are listed, as sequenced in a study of blood T cells in healthy people across ages. It was with a sample-barcoded 5' primer and a J-beta primer mix that a second PCR of roughly 7 to 11 cycles was run. TCRdb used MiXCR to reprocess the 5' RACE reads, holding one entry per CDR3 protein. The repertoire includes 780,000 or so distinct CDR3 sequences, 20% to 25% of them detected once, and under 4.5% sits in the top ten. These data are also associated with another study on T cells of mothers and their children.

Sequences were obtained from blood. Source of these receptors: a boy aged 5 to 17 in good health.

This clonotype was observed many times. The genes are TRBV2 and TRBJ1-2; TRBD1 matches 10 bases. This CDR3 contains 14 residues. With 6 bases clipped from V and 6 bases from J, the junction kept 7 bases outside the gene matches. CDR1 is SNHLY, CDR2 FYNNEI, per germline. This chain's CDR3 is CASRRQGALDGYTF. The CDR3, as DNA: TGTGCCAGCAGGAGACAGGGGGCGCTTGATGGCTACACCTTC.

This clonotype has a handful of counts. The chain combines TRBV28 with TRBJ1-6, with 7 bases aligning to TRBD1. The germline CDR1 and CDR2 sequences are MDHEN and SYDVKM. After removal of 5 bases from V and 10 bases from J, the junction contained 11 bases not matched to a gene. This CDR3 contains 15 residues. CDR3 in amino acids: CASSPLGQPSSPLHF. The CDR3, as DNA: TGTGCCAGCAGTCCCCTGGGACAGCCGTCCTCACCCCTCCACTTT.

The DNA of the CDR3 is TGTGCCAGCAGCCCTCGGGAGCGGGGGACACCCCTGACCCAGTACTTC. This translates into CASSPRERGTPLTQYF. The V and J genes are TRBV7-9 and TRBJ2-5; 8 bases fit TRBD2. Per germline, CDR1 SEHNR and CDR2 FQNEAQ (reference sequence). The V and J ends lost 5 bases and 7 bases, in that order; junction bases with no gene match: 15. CDR3 size: 16 residues.

Note on this clonotype: A read error may produce the germline difference seen at one junction end. The chain has TRBV20-1 and TRBJ2-5; D gene ambiguous. This CDR3 contains 15 residues. Germline V gene sequence: CDR1 DFQATT, CDR2 SNEGSKA (reference sequence). CDR3 in amino acids: CSADRTNNPSYEQCF. The CDR3 DNA reads TGCAGTGCCGACCGAACTAACAACCCCTCCTACGAGCAGTGCTTC.

The chain is built from TRBV2 and TRBJ2-5, with 8 bases that match TRBD1. The V gene's germline CDR1 is SNHLY and CDR2 FYNNEI. V dropped 6 bases and J dropped 5; count of bases not matched to a gene: 5. The CDR3 runs to 13 residues. The CDR3 reads CASRPGQVETQYF. CDR3 nucleotide sequence: TGTGCCAGCAGACCGGGACAGGTGGAGACCCAGTACTTC.

The chain uses TRBV11-1 and TRBJ2-5; 10 bases align to TRBD2. Matching the DNA end better, TRBJ2-7 makes the J call doubtful. The CDR3 runs 20 residues. Germline V gene data show CDR1 as SGHAT and CDR2 as FQDESV (reference sequence). CDR3: CASSRPLGASGGLLTYEQYF. CDR3 nucleotides: TGTGCCAGCAGCCGCCCCCTTGGGGCTAGCGGGGGCCTTTTAACCTACGAGCAGTACTTC.

This clonotype has only a few counts. The rearrangement uses TRBV7-2 and TRBJ1-2, with 10 nucleotides matching TRBD1. In germline, CDR1 is SGHTA, CDR2 FQGNSA. This CDR3 contains 18 residues. With 0 bases clipped from V and 4 bases from J, the junction kept 11 bases outside the gene matches. The CDR3: CASSLAYSVGQGGYGYTF. The CDR3 DNA reads TGTGCCAGCAGCTTAGCGTATTCTGTAGGACAGGGGGGCTATGGCTACACCTTC.

The V call is TRBV20-1, the J call TRBJ1-2; D not resolved. V lost 3 bases and J lost 4, with 15 bases in between. This CDR3 comprises 14 residues. Germline CDR1 is DFQATT and CDR2 is SNEGSKA (reference sequence). CDR3 residues: CSARIQVSGYGYTF. The DNA of the CDR3 is TGCAGTGCTAGGATTCAGGTCTCGGGCTATGGCTACACCTTC.

This rearrangement joins TRBV29-1 to TRBJ2-5; 9 positions agree with TRBD2. The end of the DNA aligns better with TRBJ2-7, so the J call may be wrong. The V gene's germline CDR1 is SQVTM and CDR2 ANQGSEA. The CDR3 has 14 amino acids. Written as DNA, the CDR3 is TGCAGCGTTGAACTGGGACTAGCCGGGTACGAGCAGTACTTC. This translates into CSVELGLAGYEQYF.

This clonotype was observed a few times. The CDR3 DNA reads TGTGCCAGCAGCTTACCTAAAAACCCCACCGGGGAGCTGTTTTTT. It is translated as CASSLPKNPTGELFF. The rearrangement uses TRBV7-3 and TRBJ2-2; the D is unclear. Trimming took 2 bases from V and 4 from J, leaving 11 bases between them. Germline V gene data show CDR1 as SGHTA and CDR2 as FQGTGA. CDR3 length: 15 residues. The full variable domain, its missing parts supplied by reference TRBV7-3 and TRBJ2-2, is GAGVSQTPSNKVTEKGKYVELRCDPISGHTALYWYRQSLGQGPEFLIYFQGTGAADDSGLPNDRFFAVRPEGSVSTLKIQRTERGDSAVYLCASSLPKNPTGELFFGEGSRLTVL.

This clonotype occurred a few times. This chain links TRBV6-5 with TRBJ2-1; no clear D gene. The CDR3 sequence is 16 residues long. CDR1 MNHEY and CDR2 SVGAGI come from the germline V gene. Trimming cost V 0 bases and J 2 bases, with 11 bases left between them. CDR3 region: CASSYSNRCPYNEQFF. The DNA of the CDR3 is TGTGCCAGCAGTTACTCGAATCGGTGTCCCTACAATGAGCAGTTCTTC.

The chain is built from TRBV7-9 and TRBJ1-1; 8 bases line up with TRBD1. The CDR3 spans 14 residues. Germline CDR1 reads SEHNR; CDR2 reads FQNEAQ (reference sequence). Germline trimming cut 2 bases from V and 8 bases from J; bases unmatched to any gene: 7. CDR3 sequence reads: CASSLPYRGVEAFF. CDR3 coding DNA: TGTGCCAGCAGCTTACCCTACAGGGGGGTAGAAGCTTTCTTT.

The J gene is TRBJ1-4, the V gene TRBV28; D is uncertain. V was shortened by 5 bases and J by 8 bases, with 15 bases between the two germline ends. The CDR3 has 14 residues. The germline V gene encodes CDR1 MDHEN and CDR2 SYDVKM. CDR3 nucleotides: TGTGCCAGCAGTCACCGGACGAGAAGCGAAAAACTGTTTTTT. Its protein is CASSHRTRSEKLFF.

The genes are TRBV27 and TRBJ2-1, with 9 bases lining up with TRBD1. The CDR3 consists of 15 residues. V lost 6 bases, J lost 8 bases, and 11 bases stayed unmatched. The V gene's germline CDR1 is MNHEY and CDR2 SMNVEV (reference sequence). CDR3 nucleotide sequence: TGTGCCAGCAGCCTACAGGGGGCATCTCTGGATGAGCAGTTCTTC. Its translation: CASSLQGASLDEQFF.

The rearrangement links TRBV12-3 or TRBV12-4 to TRBJ2-7, with D maybe TRBD2 (6 bases). This CDR3 contains 17 residues. V was cut by 0 bases and J by 3 bases, with 18 bases left in between. CDR3 coding DNA: TGTGCCAGCAGTTTAGCCGTTGGGGACTTAGCGTTCTACGAGCAGTACTTC. Its protein is CASSLAVGDLAFYEQYF.

The chain uses TRBV6-2 or TRBV6-3 and TRBJ2-6; D is unresolved. The V gene's germline CDR1 is MNHEY and CDR2 SVGEGT. V lost 6 bases and J lost 1, with 10 bases in between. The CDR3 length is 15 residues. DNA for the CDR3: TGTGCCAGCAGCCCCGCCCCTTCTGGGGCCAACGTCCTGACTTTC. Its protein is CASSPAPSGANVLTF.

The J gene is TRBJ2-7, the V gene TRBV7-2; D unclear. There are 15 residues in the CDR3. Germline CDR1 SGHTA, CDR2 FQGNSA. Trimming stripped 5 bases from V and 4 bases from J, with 18 bases between. CDR3 sequence reads: CASSPALRGSYEQYF. In DNA form, the CDR3 reads TGTGCCAGCAGCCCGGCACTGCGCGGAAGTTACGAGCAGTACTTC. The full variable domain, rest sourced from reference TRBV7-2 and TRBJ2-7, is GAGVSQSPSNKVTEKGKDVELRCDPISGHTALYWYRQSLGQGLEFLIYFQGNSAPDKSGLPSDRFSAERTGGSVSTLTIQRTQQEDSAVYLCASSPALRGSYEQYFGPGTRLTVT.

This clonotype was seen only a few times. The chain combines TRBV2 with TRBJ1-5; no clear D. Trimming removed 8 bases at V and 0 bases at J, with 11 bases between. The CDR3 runs to 14 residues. Germline assignment: CDR1 SNHLY and CDR2 FYNNEI. Here the CDR3 reads CASAAEYSNQPQHF. The CDR3 DNA reads TGTGCCAGCGCTGCGGAATATAGCAATCAGCCCCAGCATTTT.

The chain links TRBV4-1 to TRBJ2-1; the D is unclear. TRBJ2-7 explains the end of the DNA better; the J call may be wrong. The CDR3 runs 15 residues. Germline CDR1 reads MGHRA; CDR2 reads YSYEKL. The CDR3 DNA sequence: TGCGCCAGCAGCCAATCGGGTTACCCTTCCTACGAGCAGTACTTC. Encoded protein: CASSQSGYPSYEQYF.

The gene calls are TRBV4-1 and TRBJ2-3; D not certain. V lost 5 bases, J lost 2 bases, and 11 bases lay in between. The CDR3 runs 14 residues. Looked up from germline, CDR1 is MGHRA and CDR2 is YSYEKL. In DNA, the CDR3 is TGCGCCAGCAGCGCGGCTGGATACACAGATACGCAGTATTTT. Translation: CASSAAGYTDTQYF.

This clonotype was seen more than once but under ten times. V usage is TRBV28 and J usage is TRBJ2-7; tentative D call: TRBD1 (6 bases). Germline CDR1 is MDHEN and CDR2 is SYDVKM. The CDR3 covers 15 residues. The germline V and J ends were trimmed by 6 bases and 0 bases, with 15 bases remaining between them. In DNA form, the CDR3 reads TGTGCCAGCAGCCCAGCGACAGGAAGCTCCTACGAGCAGTACTTC. Translation gives CASSPATGSSYEQYF.